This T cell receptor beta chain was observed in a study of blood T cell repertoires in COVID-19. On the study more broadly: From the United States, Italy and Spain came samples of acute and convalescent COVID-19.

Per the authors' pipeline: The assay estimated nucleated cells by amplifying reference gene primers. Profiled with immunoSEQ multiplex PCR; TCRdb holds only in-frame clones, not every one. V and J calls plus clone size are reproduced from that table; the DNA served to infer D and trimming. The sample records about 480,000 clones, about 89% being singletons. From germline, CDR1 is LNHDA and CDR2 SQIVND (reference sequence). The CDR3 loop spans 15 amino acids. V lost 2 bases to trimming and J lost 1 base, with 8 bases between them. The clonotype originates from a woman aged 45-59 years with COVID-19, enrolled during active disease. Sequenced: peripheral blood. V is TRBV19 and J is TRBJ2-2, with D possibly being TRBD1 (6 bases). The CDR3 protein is CASSITRGNTGELFF. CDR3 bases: TGTGCCAGTAGTATAACCAGGGGGAACACCGGGGAGCTGTTTTTT.